The TCR beta chain described here comes from a study of T cells after yellow fever vaccination. Study in general: For low cell numbers, libraries were made with SMART-Seq v4 Ultra Low Input.

Points from the study as a whole: One caveat is that FACS-sorted repertoires could contain abundant clonotypes contaminating from the bulk population.

TCR cDNA, made by 5'RACE template switching, carried an added universal primer site and UMIs. TCRdb ran MiXCR on the 5' RACE reads and lists one entry per CDR3 protein. The profile shows under 400,000 distinct CDR3 sequences, roughly 10% of them singletons. As to this clonotype: What it recognizes is unknown.

The sample in question was PBMCs, obtained on the day of the first yellow fever vaccination. The sequence was obtained from a man aged 18-30 years who received the YFV17D yellow fever vaccine.

The CDR3 reads CASSPVWGDNYGYTF. The CDR3 DNA follows: TGTGCCAGCAGCCCCGTTTGGGGGGACAACTATGGCTACACCTTC. This sequence joins TRBV6-1 and TRBJ1-2; weak D call: TRBD1 (5 bases). Germline V gene sequence: CDR1 MNHNS, CDR2 SASEGT. V lost 6 bases to trimming and J lost 2 bases, with 16 bases between them. This CDR3 spans 15 amino acids.